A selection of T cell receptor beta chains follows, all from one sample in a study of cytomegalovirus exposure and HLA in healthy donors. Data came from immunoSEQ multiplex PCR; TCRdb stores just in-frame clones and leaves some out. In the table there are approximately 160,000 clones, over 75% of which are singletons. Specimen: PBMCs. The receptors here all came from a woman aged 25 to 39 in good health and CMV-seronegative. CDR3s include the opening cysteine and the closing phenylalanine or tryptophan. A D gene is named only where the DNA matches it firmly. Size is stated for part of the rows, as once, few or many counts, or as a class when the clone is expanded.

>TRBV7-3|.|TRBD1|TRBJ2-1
CASSLDRGLLGEQFF
TGTGCCAGCAGCTTGGACAGGGGGCTTCTAGGGGAGCAGTTCTTC
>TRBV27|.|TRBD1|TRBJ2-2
CASSLRQGAVTGELFF
TGTGCCAGCAGTCTCCGACAGGGGGCGGTCACCGGGGAGCTGTTTTTT
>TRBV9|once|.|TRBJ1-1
CASSVETGNTEAFF
TGTGCCAGCAGCGTAGAGACAGGGAACACTGAAGCTTTCTTT
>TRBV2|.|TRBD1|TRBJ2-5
CASSGLTGVKETQYF
TGTGCCAGCAGTGGTCTGACAGGGGTGAAGGAGACCCAGTACTTC
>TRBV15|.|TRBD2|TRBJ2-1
CATSRDAAGGPRFF
TGTGCCACCAGCAGAGATGCGGCGGGAGGGCCTAGGTTCTTC
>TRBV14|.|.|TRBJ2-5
CASSQGWGVQETQYF
TGTGCCAGCAGCCAAGGATGGGGAGTCCAAGAGACCCAGTACTTC
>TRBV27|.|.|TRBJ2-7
CASSLRGNYEQYF
TGTGCCAGCAGTTTACGGGGGAACTACGAGCAGTACTTC
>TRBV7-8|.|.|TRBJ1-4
CASSLGGQSNEKLFF
TGTGCCAGCAGCTTAGGAGGACAGAGTAATGAAAAACTGTTTTTT
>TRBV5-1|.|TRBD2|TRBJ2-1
CASSLGLALSNEQFF
TGCGCCAGCAGCTTGGGACTAGCATTGTCCAATGAGCAGTTCTTC
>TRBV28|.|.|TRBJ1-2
CASSEDGVYGYTF
TGTGCCAGCAGCGAGGACGGGGTCTATGGCTACACCTTC
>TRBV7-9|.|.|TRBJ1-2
CASSWGDLQGYTF
TGTGCCAGCAGCTGGGGGGACCTTCAGGGCTACACCTTC
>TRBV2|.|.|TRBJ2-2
CASSVPLGGRNTGELFF
TGTGCCAGCAGTGTGCCCCTCGGGGGAAGAAACACCGGGGAGCTGTTTTTT
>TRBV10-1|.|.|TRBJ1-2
CASSPSKDYGYTF
TGCGCCAGCAGTCCTAGTAAGGACTATGGCTACACCTTC
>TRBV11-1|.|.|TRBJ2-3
CASNSYGTDTQYF
TGTGCCAGCAACTCCTACGGCACAGATACGCAGTATTTT
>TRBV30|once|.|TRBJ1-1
CAWMEGLYPGDTEAFF
TGTGCCTGGATGGAGGGGCTATACCCGGGGGACACTGAAGCTTTCTTT
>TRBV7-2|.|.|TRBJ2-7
CASSFSSAHEQYF
TGTGCCAGCAGCTTCTCTAGCGCCCACGAGCAGTACTTC
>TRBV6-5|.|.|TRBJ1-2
CASSRDRANYGYPF
TGTGCCAGCAGTCGAGACAGAGCCAACTATGGCTACCCCTTC
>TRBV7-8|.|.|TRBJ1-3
CASSLQPRAGNTIYF
TGTGCCAGCAGCTTACAACCCAGGGCTGGAAACACCATATATTTT
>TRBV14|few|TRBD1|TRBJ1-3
CASSPRQGSGNTIYF
TGTGCCAGCAGCCCTCGACAGGGCTCTGGAAACACCATATATTTT
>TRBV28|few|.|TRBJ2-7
CASSPPGVFYEQYF
TGTGCCAGCAGCCCCCCCGGGGTTTTCTACGAGCAGTACTTC
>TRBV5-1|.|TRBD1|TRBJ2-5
CASSKGTAVETQYF
TGCGCCAGCAGCAAGGGGACAGCCGTAGAGACCCAGTACTTC
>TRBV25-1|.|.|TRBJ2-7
CASSNTNRVHEQYF
TGTGCCAGCAGTAACACAAACAGGGTACACGAGCAGTACTTC
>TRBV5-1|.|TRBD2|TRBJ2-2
CASSLLVSGGTGELFF
TGCGCCAGCAGCTTGTTGGTTAGCGGGGGTACCGGGGAGCTGTTTTTT
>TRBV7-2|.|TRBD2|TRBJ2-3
CASSPGLAGPDTQYF
TGTGCCAGCAGCCCGGGACTAGCGGGACCAGATACGCAGTATTTT
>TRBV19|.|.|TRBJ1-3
CASSIKGFGNTIYF
TGTGCCAGTAGTATCAAGGGGTTTGGAAACACCATATATTTT
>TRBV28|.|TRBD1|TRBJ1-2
CASTWDRGGLGKEGYTF
TGTGCCAGTACTTGGGACAGGGGGGGTCTTGGGAAGGAGGGCTACACCTTC
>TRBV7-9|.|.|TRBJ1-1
CASSSRQTTEAFF
TGTGCCAGCAGCTCTCGACAGACCACTGAAGCTTTCTTT
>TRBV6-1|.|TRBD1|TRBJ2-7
CAIRGQGAHEQYF
TGTGCCATCAGAGGACAGGGGGCCCACGAGCAGTACTTC
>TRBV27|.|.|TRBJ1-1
CASSFARAGNTEAFF
TGTGCCAGCAGTTTTGCGAGGGCTGGGAACACTGAAGCTTTCTTT
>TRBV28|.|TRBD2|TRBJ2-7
CASSFPSGGEQYF
TGTGCCAGCAGTTTCCCCTCGGGGGGCGAGCAGTACTTC
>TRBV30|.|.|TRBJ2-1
CAWRGGAGSYNEQFF
TGTGCCTGGAGGGGAGGAGCGGGCTCCTACAATGAGCAGTTCTTC
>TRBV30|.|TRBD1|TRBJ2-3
CAWTMTGADTQYF
TGTGCCTGGACTATGACAGGGGCAGATACGCAGTATTTT
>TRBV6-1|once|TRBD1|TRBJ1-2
CASHTGQGSGYTF
TGTGCCAGCCACACGGGACAGGGAAGTGGCTACACCTTC
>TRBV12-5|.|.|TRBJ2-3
CASGLPRGSTDTQYF
TGTGCTAGTGGTTTGCCCAGGGGTAGCACAGATACGCAGTATTTT
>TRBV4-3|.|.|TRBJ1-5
CASSHQGYSNQPQHF
TGCGCCAGCAGCCATCAGGGTTATAGCAATCAGCCCCAGCATTTT
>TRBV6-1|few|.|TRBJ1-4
CASSSTGMTNEKLFF
TGTGCCAGCAGCAGCACAGGGATGACTAATGAAAAACTGTTTTTT
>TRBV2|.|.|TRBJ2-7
CASSPQGWQPHYEQYF
TGTGCCAGCAGTCCCCAGGGATGGCAGCCTCACTACGAGCAGTACTTC
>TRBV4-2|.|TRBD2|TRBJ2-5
CASSQAELAGGRKTQYF
TGTGCCAGCAGCCAAGCCGAACTAGCGGGAGGGCGAAAGACCCAGTACTTC
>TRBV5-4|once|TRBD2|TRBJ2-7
CASSIGGASGSAGQYF
TGTGCCAGCAGCATTGGGGGGGCTAGCGGGAGTGCGGGGCAGTACTTC
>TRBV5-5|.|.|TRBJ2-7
CASSLVVGQRFLYEQYF
TGTGCCAGCAGCTTGGTAGTAGGACAGAGATTCCTCTACGAGCAGTACTTC
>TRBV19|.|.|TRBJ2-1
CASSIRGSGGEQFF
TGTGCCAGTAGTATAAGGGGTTCTGGTGGGGAGCAGTTCTTC
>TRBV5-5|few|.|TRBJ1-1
CASSFNPQGTEAFF
TGTGCCAGCAGCTTTAACCCTCAGGGAACTGAAGCTTTCTTT
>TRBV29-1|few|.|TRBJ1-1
CSGGQHMNTEAFF
TGCAGCGGAGGACAGCACATGAACACTGAAGCTTTCTTT
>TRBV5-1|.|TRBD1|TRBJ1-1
CASSFTGAHTEAFF
TGCGCCAGCAGCTTCACAGGGGCGCACACTGAAGCTTTCTTT
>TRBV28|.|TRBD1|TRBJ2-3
CAILPGTGGTDTQYF
TGTGCCATCCTCCCCGGGACAGGGGGCACAGATACGCAGTATTTT
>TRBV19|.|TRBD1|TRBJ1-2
CASSTQQGSRDGYTF
TGTGCCAGTAGTACCCAACAGGGGAGTCGGGATGGCTACACCTTC
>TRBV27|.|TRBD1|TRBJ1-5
CASSYTGGDQPQHF
TGTGCCAGCAGTTATACAGGGGGCGATCAGCCCCAGCATTTT
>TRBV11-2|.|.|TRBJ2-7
CASSSLTVRLYEQYF
TGTGCCAGCAGCTCCCTCACCGTACGCCTATACGAGCAGTACTTC
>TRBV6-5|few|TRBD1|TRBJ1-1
CASRRTGEETFF
TGTGCCAGCAGGAGGACAGGGGAGGAAACTTTCTTT